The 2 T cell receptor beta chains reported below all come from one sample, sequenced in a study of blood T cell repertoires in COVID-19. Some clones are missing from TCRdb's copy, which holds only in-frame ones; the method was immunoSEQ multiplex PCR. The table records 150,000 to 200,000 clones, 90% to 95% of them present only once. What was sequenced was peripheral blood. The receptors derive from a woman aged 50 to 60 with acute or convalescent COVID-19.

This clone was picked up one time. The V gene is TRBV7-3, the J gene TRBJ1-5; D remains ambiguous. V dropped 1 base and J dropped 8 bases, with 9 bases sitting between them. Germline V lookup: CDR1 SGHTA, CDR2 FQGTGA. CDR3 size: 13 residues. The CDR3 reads CASSLNGAEPQHF. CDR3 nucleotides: TGTGCCAGCAGCTTAAACGGAGCCGAGCCCCAGCATTTT. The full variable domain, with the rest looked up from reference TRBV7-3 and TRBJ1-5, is GAGVSQTPSNKVTEKGKYVELRCDPISGHTALYWYRQSLGQGPEFLIYFQGTGAADDSGLPNDRFFAVRPEGSVSTLKIQRTERGDSAVYLCASSLNGAEPQHFGDGTRLSIL.

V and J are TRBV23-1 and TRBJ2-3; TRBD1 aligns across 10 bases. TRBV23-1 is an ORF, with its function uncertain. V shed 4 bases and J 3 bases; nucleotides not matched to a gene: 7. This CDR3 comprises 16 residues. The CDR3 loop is CASSRPGTGVTDTQYF. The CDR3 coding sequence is TGCGCCAGCAGTCGCCCCGGGACAGGGGTAACAGATACGCAGTATTTT.